These 8 T cell receptor beta chains share one sample of origin, sequenced in a study of blood T cell repertoires in COVID-19. Clones were read by immunoSEQ multiplex PCR, and TCRdb kept only the in-frame ones, dropping some. This table holds roughly 190,000 clones, more than 85% found once. The sequenced material came from PBMCs or T cells enriched from blood (not recorded which). The receptors were sampled from a woman in her 40s in a cohort exposed to, infected with or recovered from COVID-19 (not recorded which).

The rearrangement links TRBV27 to TRBJ1-2; a possible D gene is TRBD1 (6 bases). This CDR3 has 13 amino acids. Germline lookup yields CDR1 MNHEY and CDR2 SMNVEV (reference sequence). V lost 3 bases to trimming and J lost 7 bases, with 12 bases between them. CDR3: CASSFSGQSGYTF. CDR3 in DNA: TGTGCCAGCAGTTTCTCCGGACAGTCTGGCTACACCTTC.

The chain joins TRBV19 to TRBJ2-3; 7 positions agree with TRBD2. V shed 1 base and J 1 base; nucleotides not matched to a gene: 2. Germline CDR1 is LNHDA and CDR2 is SQIVND (reference sequence). The CDR3 spans 15 residues. As DNA, the CDR3 is TGTGCCAGTAGTATAGTTCTAGCGGGCACAGATACGCAGTATTTT. It encodes CASSIVLAGTDTQYF.

The chain carries TRBV13 and TRBJ2-7; 8 nucleotides match TRBD1. In germline, CDR1 is PRHDT, CDR2 FYEKMQ (reference sequence). The CDR3 sequence is 14 residues long. V shed 5 bases, J shed 3 bases, and the junction held 6 bases outside the gene matches. The CDR3 sequence is CASSQSDRDYEQYF. The CDR3 nucleotides read TGTGCCAGCAGCCAATCGGACAGGGACTACGAGCAGTACTTC.

CDR3: CASSLDLTGLNEKLFF. In DNA form, the CDR3 reads TGTGCCAGCAGCTTAGATCTAACAGGGCTTAATGAAAAACTGTTTTTT. The genes are TRBV11-2 and TRBJ1-4, with D perhaps matching TRBD1 (6 bases). The germline gives CDR1 SGHAT, CDR2 FQNNGV. V was pared by 0 bases and J by 4 bases, with 12 bases between. The CDR3 consists of 16 residues.

The chain couples TRBV1 to TRBJ2-3; the table names TRBD2, a call not compared with the DNA. TRBV1 is described as a pseudogene. The CDR3 extends over 12 amino acids. CDR3 protein: CTSRDSADTQYF. Written as DNA, the CDR3 is TGCACCAGCAGAGATTCGGCAGATACGCAGTATTTT.

J is TRBJ2-5 and V is TRBV7-2, with TRBD2 matching 9 bases. CDR3 length: 16 amino acids. Germline loops: CDR1 SGHTA, CDR2 FQGNSA. V lost 6 bases, J lost 2 bases, and 10 bases stayed unmatched. The CDR3 spells CASREARTSGQETQYF. The CDR3 nucleotides read TGTGCCAGCAGGGAGGCGCGTACTAGCGGGCAAGAGACCCAGTACTTC. The whole variable domain, filled in from reference TRBV7-2 and TRBJ2-5, reads GAGVSQSPSNKVTEKGKDVELRCDPISGHTALYWYRQSLGQGLEFLIYFQGNSAPDKSGLPSDRFSAERTGGSVSTLTIQRTQQEDSAVYLCASREARTSGQETQYFGPGTRLLVL.

The chain couples TRBV4-3 to TRBJ2-2, with no clear D. Germline V gives CDR1 LGHNA, CDR2 YSLEER. The V gene lost 1 base and the J gene lost 0 bases, with 3 bases spanning the gap. The CDR3 runs to 14 residues. CDR3 amino acids: CASSQAPNTGELFF. The CDR3 DNA follows: TGCGCCAGCAGCCAAGCTCCGAACACCGGGGAGCTGTTTTTT.

V usage is TRBV30 and J usage is TRBJ1-2; the match to TRBD1 covers 9 bases. The CDR3 runs 13 residues. CDR1 and CDR2 from the germline V gene are GTSNPN and SVGIG (reference sequence). V was clipped by 3 bases and J by 2 bases; unmatched bases: 1. In DNA, the CDR3 is TGTGCCTGGAGGGGACAGGGAAACTATGGCTACACCTTC. It codes for CAWRGQGNYGYTF.